The subject of this entry is one T cell receptor (beta chain). These data are taken from a study of T cells after somatic rescue of genetic block. Per the germline V gene, CDR1 is SGHRS and CDR2 is YFSETQ. The CDR3 contains 15 residues. Trimming removed 0 bases from V and 0 bases from J, with 9 bases in between. Sequenced by immunoSEQ multiplex PCR; TCRdb stores in-frame clones only, minus some. This table has approximately 100,000 clones, 75% to 90% appearing once. Sequences were obtained from peripheral blood mononuclear cells (PBMCs). The source of this sequence is a woman aged 18-30 years. The chain links TRBV5-1 to TRBJ2-5; D not resolved. CDR3 in DNA: TGCGCCAGCAGCTTGGGAGTAGGCAACCAAGAGACCCAGTACTTC. Its translation is CASSLGVGNQETQYF.